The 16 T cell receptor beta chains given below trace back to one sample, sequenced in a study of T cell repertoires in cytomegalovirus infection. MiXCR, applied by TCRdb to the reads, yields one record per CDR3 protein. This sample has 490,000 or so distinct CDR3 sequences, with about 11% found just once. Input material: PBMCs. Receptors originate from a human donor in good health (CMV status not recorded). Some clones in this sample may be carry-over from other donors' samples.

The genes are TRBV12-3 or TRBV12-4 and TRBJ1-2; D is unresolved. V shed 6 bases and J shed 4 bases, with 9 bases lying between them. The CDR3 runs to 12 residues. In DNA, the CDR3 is TGTGCCAGCAGCCCCTCGGCCTATGGCTACACCTTC. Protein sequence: CASSPSAYGYTF.

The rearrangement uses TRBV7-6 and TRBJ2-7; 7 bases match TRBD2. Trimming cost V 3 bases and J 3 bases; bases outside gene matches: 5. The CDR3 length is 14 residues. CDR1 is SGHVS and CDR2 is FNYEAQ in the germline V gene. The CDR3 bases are TGTGCCAGCAGCTTGGGAGGACTAGACTACGAGCAGTACTTC. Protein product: CASSLGGLDYEQYF.

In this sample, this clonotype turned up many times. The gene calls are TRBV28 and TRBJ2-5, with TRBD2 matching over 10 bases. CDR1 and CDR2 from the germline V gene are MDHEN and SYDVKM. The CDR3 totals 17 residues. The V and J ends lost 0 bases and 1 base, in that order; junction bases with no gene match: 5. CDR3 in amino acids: CASSLWGTSGTQETQYF. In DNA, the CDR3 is TGTGCCAGCAGTTTATGGGGAACTAGCGGGACCCAAGAGACCCAGTACTTC.

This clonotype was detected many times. Here the CDR3 DNA reads TGTGCCAGCAGCCTCACAGGAGGCTATGGCTACACCTTC. Protein sequence: CASSLTGGYGYTF. The J gene is TRBJ1-2, the V gene TRBV7-3, with D perhaps matching TRBD1 (5 bases). The germline gives CDR1 SGHTA, CDR2 FQGTGA. Trimming took off 5 bases at V and 4 bases at J, with 11 bases between the two ends. The CDR3 length is 13 residues.

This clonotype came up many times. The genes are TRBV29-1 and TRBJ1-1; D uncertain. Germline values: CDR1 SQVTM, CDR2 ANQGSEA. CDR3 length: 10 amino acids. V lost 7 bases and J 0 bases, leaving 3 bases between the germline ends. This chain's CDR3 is CSGLNTEAFF. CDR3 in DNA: TGCAGCGGATTGAACACTGAAGCTTTCTTT. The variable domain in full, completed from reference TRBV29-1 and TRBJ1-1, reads SAVISQKPSRDICQRGTSLTIQCQVDSQVTMMFWYRQQPGQSLTLIATANQGSEATYESGFVIDKFPISRPNLTFSTLTVSNMSPEDSSIYLCSGLNTEAFFGQGTRLTVV.

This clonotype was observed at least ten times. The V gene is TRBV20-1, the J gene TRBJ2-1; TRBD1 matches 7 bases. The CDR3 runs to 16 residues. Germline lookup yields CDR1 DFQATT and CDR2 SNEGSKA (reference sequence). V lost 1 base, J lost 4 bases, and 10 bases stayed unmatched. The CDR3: CSARVRTGAPYNEQFF. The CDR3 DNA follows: TGCAGTGCTAGAGTTCGGACAGGCGCCCCATACAATGAGCAGTTCTTC.

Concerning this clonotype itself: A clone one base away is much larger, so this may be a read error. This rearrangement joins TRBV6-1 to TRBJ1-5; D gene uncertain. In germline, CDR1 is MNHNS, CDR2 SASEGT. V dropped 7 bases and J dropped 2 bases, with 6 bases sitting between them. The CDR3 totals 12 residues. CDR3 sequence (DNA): TGTGCCAGCAAACGGGGCAATCAGCCCCAGCATTTT. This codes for CASKRGNQPQHF.

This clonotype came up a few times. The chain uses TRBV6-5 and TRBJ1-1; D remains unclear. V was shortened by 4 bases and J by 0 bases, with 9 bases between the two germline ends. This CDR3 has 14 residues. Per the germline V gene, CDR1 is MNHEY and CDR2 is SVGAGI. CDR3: CASSSPGMNTEAFF. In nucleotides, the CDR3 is TGTGCCAGCAGTTCCCCGGGGATGAACACTGAAGCTTTCTTT.

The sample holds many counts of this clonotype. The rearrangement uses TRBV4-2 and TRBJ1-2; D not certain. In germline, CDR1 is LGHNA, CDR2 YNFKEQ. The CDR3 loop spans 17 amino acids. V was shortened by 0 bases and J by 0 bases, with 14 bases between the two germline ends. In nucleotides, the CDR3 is TGTGCCAGCAGCCAAGATCTTCGGAAAAAAGCTAACTATGGCTACACCTTC. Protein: CASSQDLRKKANYGYTF.

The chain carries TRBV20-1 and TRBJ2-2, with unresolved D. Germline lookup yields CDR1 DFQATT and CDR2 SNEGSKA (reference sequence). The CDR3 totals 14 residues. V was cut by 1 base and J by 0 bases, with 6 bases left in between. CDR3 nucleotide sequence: TGCAGTGCTAGAGGGGAAACGAACACCGGGGAGCTGTTTTTT. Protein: CSARGETNTGELFF.

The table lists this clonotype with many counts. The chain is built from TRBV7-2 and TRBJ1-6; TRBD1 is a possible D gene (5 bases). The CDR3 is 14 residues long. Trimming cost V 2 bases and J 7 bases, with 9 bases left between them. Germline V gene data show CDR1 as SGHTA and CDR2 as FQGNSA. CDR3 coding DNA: TGTGCCAGCAGCTTATCAGGGCCCAATTCACCCCTCCACTTT. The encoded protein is CASSLSGPNSPLHF.

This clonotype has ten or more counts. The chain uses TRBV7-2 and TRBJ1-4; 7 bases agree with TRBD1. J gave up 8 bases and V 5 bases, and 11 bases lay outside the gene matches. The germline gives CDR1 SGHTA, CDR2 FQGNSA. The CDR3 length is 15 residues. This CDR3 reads CASSIRQGGAEKLFF. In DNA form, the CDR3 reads TGTGCCAGCAGCATAAGACAGGGTGGTGCCGAAAAACTGTTTTTT.

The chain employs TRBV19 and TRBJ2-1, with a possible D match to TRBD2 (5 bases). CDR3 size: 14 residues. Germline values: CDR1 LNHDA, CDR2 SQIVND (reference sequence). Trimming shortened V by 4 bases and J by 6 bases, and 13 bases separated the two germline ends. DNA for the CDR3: TGTGCCAGTAGTAGCCCGGGGAAGGTCAATGAGCAGTTCTTC. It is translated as CASSSPGKVNEQFF.

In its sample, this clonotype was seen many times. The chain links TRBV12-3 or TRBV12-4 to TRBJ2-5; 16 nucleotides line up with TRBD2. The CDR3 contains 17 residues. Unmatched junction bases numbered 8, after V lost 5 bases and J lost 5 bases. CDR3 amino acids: CASSLGGLAGGPETQYF. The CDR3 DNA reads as TGTGCCAGCAGTCTTGGGGGACTAGCGGGGGGGCCGGAGACCCAGTACTTC.

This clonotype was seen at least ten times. This chain's CDR3 is CASSQTGGEEKLFF. In DNA, the CDR3 is TGCGCCAGCAGCCAAACCGGGGGGGAGGAAAAACTGTTTTTT. The chain couples TRBV4-1 to TRBJ1-4; a possible D gene is TRBD1 (5 bases). V lost 2 bases, J lost 8 bases, and 12 bases lay in between. The CDR3 is made up of 14 amino acids. Per the germline V gene, CDR1 is MGHRA and CDR2 is YSYEKL.

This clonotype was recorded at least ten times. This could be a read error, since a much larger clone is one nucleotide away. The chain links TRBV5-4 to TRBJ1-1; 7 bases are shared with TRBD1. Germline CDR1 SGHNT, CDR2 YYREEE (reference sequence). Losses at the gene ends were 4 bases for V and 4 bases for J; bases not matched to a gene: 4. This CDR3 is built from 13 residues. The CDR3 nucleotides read TGTGCCAGCAGCCGGGGACAGAGCACTGAAGCTTTCTTT. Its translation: CASSRGQSTEAFF.